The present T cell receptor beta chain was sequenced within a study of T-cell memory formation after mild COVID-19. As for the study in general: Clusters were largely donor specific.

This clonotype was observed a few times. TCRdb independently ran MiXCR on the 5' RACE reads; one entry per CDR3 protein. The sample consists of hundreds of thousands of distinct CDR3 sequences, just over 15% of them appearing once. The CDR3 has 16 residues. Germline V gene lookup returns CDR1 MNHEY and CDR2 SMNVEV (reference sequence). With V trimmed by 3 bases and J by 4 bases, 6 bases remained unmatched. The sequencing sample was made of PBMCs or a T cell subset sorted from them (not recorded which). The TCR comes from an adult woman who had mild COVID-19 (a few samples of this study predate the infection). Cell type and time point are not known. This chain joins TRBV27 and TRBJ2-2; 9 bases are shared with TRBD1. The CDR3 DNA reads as TGTGCCAGCAGTTTGTCCGGGACAGGGTTCACCGGGGAGCTGTTTTTT. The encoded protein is CASSLSGTGFTGELFF.